This TCR beta chain was identified in a study of blood T cells in healthy people across ages (dated by TCRdb to between 2014 and 2017). A note on the overall study: In model experiments, template switching captured roughly one uniquely barcoded TCR beta cDNA molecule for every two T cells. The study analyzed two additional independent replicas of 1 million unique cDNA reads from the same blood draw for two donors, one aged 18 to 30 and one aged 80 or older. To avoid experimental bias, donors of different ages were randomly spread across the sequencing lanes. Four age groups were formed from the donors: young (average roughly 15 years), middle-aged (approximately 42), aged (approximately 60) and long-lived (around 82). Age-related changes in TCR beta repertoire diversity were measured in the study by deep sequencing normalized with unique cDNA molecular identifiers. Paper-wide results and their limitations: Compared with the aged group, more naive CD4+ T cells, fewer expanded clones and increased TCR diversity were shown by the long-lived group, suggesting age selection. The CMV infection status of donors was not known, potentially confounding age-related changes in expanded clonotypes. The percentage of naive T cells measured by flow cytometry correlated strongly with observed TCR beta diversity. Because profiling used bulk unsorted PBMCs, naive and antigen-experienced compartments could not be compared conclusively. As age increased, observed TCR beta diversity per million T cells dropped in a roughly linear way, and a significant reduction was already evident by age 40. Estimates of total diversity from one million sequenced T cells were regarded as lower bounds and underestimates.

The CDR3, cysteine through phenylalanine, is 14 amino acids long. The DNA shown is the 42-base CDR3, in frame from base 1. Receptor libraries were prepared by 5' RACE. The data were produced on an Illumina HiSeq 2500. A second PCR of roughly 7 to 11 cycles was performed with a sample-barcoded 5' primer and a J-beta primer mix. A template-switch 5' adaptor carrying 12 random nucleotides introduced a unique molecular identifier onto each TCR beta cDNA molecule. Each sample yielded at least 2.5 million CDR3-containing paired-end reads. All of the RNA was converted into first-strand cDNA using the Mint cDNA synthesis kit, with a TRBC-specific oligonucleotide serving as the primer. Following uracil-DNA glycosylase treatment, a first 18-cycle PCR with universal primers M1SS and BC2_uni_R was performed on all cDNA. The study's processing was this. Each sample was normalized by randomly selecting 1 million high-quality reads, each carrying a distinct molecular identifier. Reads with shared molecular identifiers were discarded instead of being binned into consensus sequences. MiTCR, run with a Q25 quality threshold and the strictest error-elimination algorithm, handled CDR3 identification, clonotype clustering and error correction. A nonparametric unseen species model using Euler transformation provided a lower-bound estimate of total TCR beta diversity. The public reads were run again by TCRdb, first through fastp at Q25 and then through MiXCR, and only productive beta chains were kept. Every CDR3 protein is listed once, alongside the most common genes and DNA of its rows. The V and J calls and clone size come from TCRdb's table, not from the authors' own analysis. The sample table shows 980,000 or so distinct CDR3 sequences, and around 48% are seen once. Over 10% of the sample is held by the ten biggest clonotypes.

Note on this clonotype: There is no known antigen for this receptor. Per-base qualities were not stored, and no clone one base away is much larger.

Systemically healthy Caucasian individuals from Russia, roughly 40 in total and aged about 6 to 100 years, were included as donors. Ten milliliters of peripheral blood were drawn from each donor into EDTA-treated Vacutainer tubes. Ficoll-Paque density-gradient centrifugation was used to isolate PBMCs, with at least 7 million obtained per sample. Total RNA, at least 6 micrograms per sample, was extracted from PBMCs with Trizol reagent. The percentages of naive CD45RAhigh/CD27high T cells were determined by flow cytometry on a PBMC aliquot from every donor. This TCR was sampled from a man aged 25 to 45 in good health. The specimen sequenced was blood. Recombination linked TRBV21-1 to TRBJ1-5; TRBD1 was called by the table and not checked on the DNA. TRBV21-1 is designated a pseudogene. The nucleotide sequence reads TGTGCCAGCAGCAAAGGACAGGTAAATCAGCCCCAGCATTTT. This encodes CASSKGQVNQPQHF.